Below are 7 T cell receptor beta chains sequenced from a single sample in a study of cytotoxic CD8 clonotypes in ibrutinib-treated CLL. Here immunoSEQ multiplex PCR was the method, and the copy in TCRdb shows in-frame clones only, minus some. Of fewer than 100,000 clones listed, around 79% are singletons. The sequencing here drew on PBMCs, taken after 12 months of ibrutinib treatment. The receptors derive from a human donor with chronic lymphocytic leukemia.

With regard to this clone: The sample has other DNA sequences that encode this CDR3 too. The chain employs TRBV28 and TRBJ2-7, with TRBD2 matching over 7 bases. Looked up from germline, CDR1 is MDHEN and CDR2 is SYDVKM. With V trimmed by 5 bases and J by 0 bases, 4 bases remained unmatched. This CDR3 is 14 amino acids long. Here the CDR3 reads CASSRGDRSYEQYF. The CDR3 DNA reads TGTGCCAGCAGTCGGGGGGACCGCTCCTACGAGCAGTACTTC.

This chain connects TRBV7-2 to TRBJ2-1; D is ambiguous. The CDR3 runs to 14 residues. Germline CDR1 is SGHTA and CDR2 is FQGNSA. Trimming stripped 2 bases from V and 5 bases from J, with 10 bases between. The CDR3 DNA reads as TGTGCCAGCAGCTTACACACACGCCACAATGAGCAGTTCTTC. Translation: CASSLHTRHNEQFF.

DNA for the CDR3: TGTGCCAGCAGCCTCCCCGGGGACGAGCAGTACTTC. Its translation: CASSLPGDEQYF. The J gene is TRBJ2-7, the V gene TRBV9; TRBD2 is a possible D gene (5 bases). CDR1 and CDR2 from the germline V gene are SGDLS and YYNGEE. V was clipped by 4 bases and J by 5 bases, with 10 bases between them. The CDR3 is 12 residues long.

This rearrangement joins TRBV11-2 to TRBJ2-7; TRBD2 aligns across 12 bases. Losses at the gene ends were 5 bases for V and 2 bases for J; bases not matched to a gene: 10. Germline lookup yields CDR1 SGHAT and CDR2 FQNNGV. The CDR3 sequence is 17 residues long. The CDR3 sequence is CASSPTLLAGGPYEQYF. The CDR3 coding sequence is TGTGCCAGCAGCCCCACCCTACTAGCGGGAGGACCCTACGAGCAGTACTTC.

V and J are TRBV4-3 and TRBJ2-2; D possibly matches TRBD1 or TRBD2 (5 bases each). V lost 4 bases and J 1 base, leaving 10 bases between the germline ends. This CDR3 has 15 amino acids. Germline CDR1 reads LGHNA; CDR2 reads YSLEER. The CDR3 spells CASSPLGENTGELFF. CDR3 bases: TGCGCCAGCAGCCCGTTGGGGGAGAACACCGGGGAGCTGTTTTTT.

This chain uses TRBV7-2 with TRBJ2-3; D is unresolved. Trimming stripped 3 bases from V and 1 base from J, with 14 bases between. The germline V gene has CDR1 SGHTA and CDR2 FQGNSA. The CDR3 is made up of 16 amino acids. As DNA, the CDR3 is TGTGCCAGCAGCTTTGCTGGGTCTGCCGGCACAGATACGCAGTATTTT. This gives the protein CASSFAGSAGTDTQYF.

CDR3 protein: CASSLGPLAYNEQFF. The CDR3 DNA follows: TGTGCCAGCAGCTTGGGGCCACTCGCCTACAATGAGCAGTTCTTC. The chain is built from TRBV7-3 and TRBJ2-1; maybe TRBD1 (5 bases). The CDR3 sequence is 15 residues long. Between the trimmed V and J ends, which lost 3 bases and 2 bases, there was a span of 11 bases. Germline lookup yields CDR1 SGHTA and CDR2 FQGTGA.